Presented here are 14 T cell receptor beta chains from one specimen sequenced in a study of technical replicates of blood from a few donors. Assay: immunoSEQ multiplex PCR; the TCRdb copy retains only in-frame clones and omits some. This sample has 50,000 to 70,000 clones; 86% occur once, and the top ten carry over 4.5%. Sequenced: PBMCs. These receptors all come from a human donor in good health. Some clones in this sample may be carry-over from other donors' samples.

The chain couples TRBV2 to TRBJ2-7; 10 bases line up with TRBD1. Germline V CDR1 and CDR2: SNHLY, FYNNEI. The junction had 4 bases not matched to a gene; V was cut back by 5 bases and J by 6 bases. The CDR3 has 13 residues. The CDR3 loop is CASSRTGGVEQYF. Here the CDR3 DNA reads TGTGCCAGCAGTAGGACAGGGGGGGTCGAGCAGTACTTC.

The chain carries TRBV6-9 and TRBJ2-7, with a tentative D call TRBD1 (6 bases). Trimming cost V 0 bases and J 5 bases, with 14 bases left between them. The CDR3 is made up of 15 amino acids. CDR1 and CDR2 (germline): MNHGY, SVAAGI. CDR3 sequence reads: CASSYSRPGAHEQYF. CDR3 sequence (DNA): TGTGCCAGCAGTTATTCTAGGCCAGGGGCCCACGAGCAGTACTTC.

This clone was found once. V is TRBV5-4 and J is TRBJ2-7; tentative D call: TRBD1 (5 bases). Germline V lookup: CDR1 SGHNT, CDR2 YYREEE (reference sequence). The CDR3 loop spans 14 amino acids. V was cut by 1 base and J by 3 bases, with 11 bases left in between. The CDR3 is CASSLRGANYEQYF. In nucleotides, the CDR3 is TGTGCCAGCAGCTTGAGGGGTGCGAACTACGAGCAGTACTTC.

The J gene is TRBJ1-1, the V gene TRBV7-9, with D perhaps matching TRBD1 (6 bases). CDR1 and CDR2 from the germline V gene are SEHNR and FQNEAQ (reference sequence). V shed 5 bases and J shed 11 bases, with 18 bases lying between them. CDR3 length: 13 residues. CDR3 nucleotide sequence: TGTGCCAGCAGCCCCCCCTTCAGGGGTGGGGCTTTCTTT. Its translation: CASSPPFRGGAFF.

The chain uses TRBV7-2 and TRBJ2-6, with a weak D call TRBD1 (5 bases). This CDR3 has 16 residues. Germline V CDR1 and CDR2: SGHTA, FQGNSA. V lost 5 bases to trimming and J lost 0 bases, with 11 bases between them. The CDR3, as DNA: TGTGCCAGCAGCCAGGACATCCCCTCTGGGGCCAACGTCCTGACTTTC. This sequence encodes CASSQDIPSGANVLTF.

This chain connects TRBV12-5 to TRBJ2-3, with a weak D call TRBD2 (6 bases). CDR1 and CDR2 from the germline V gene are LGHNT and FRNRAP. The CDR3 totals 12 residues. The V gene lost 6 bases and the J gene lost 9 bases, with 13 bases spanning the gap. CDR3 coding DNA: TGTGCTAGTGGCCTCATTGGGGGGACGCAGTATTTT. This encodes CASGLIGGTQYF.

V usage is TRBV6-5 and J usage is TRBJ2-1; D is possibly TRBD1 (5 bases). Looked up from germline, CDR1 is MNHEY and CDR2 is SVGAGI. Trimming shortened V by 10 bases and J by 9 bases, and 16 bases separated the two germline ends. The CDR3 covers 12 residues. The DNA of the CDR3 is TGTGCCACCCAGGGAAACTGGGGTGAGCAGTTCTTC. Encoded protein: CATQGNWGEQFF.

The genes are TRBV5-1 and TRBJ1-3, with D maybe TRBD1 (5 bases). V shed 3 bases and J shed 4 bases, with 14 bases lying between them. Looked up from germline, CDR1 is SGHRS and CDR2 is YFSETQ. This CDR3 is 15 amino acids long. In nucleotides, the CDR3 is TGCGCCAGCAGCTCCCAGGGTTTCGGCGGAAACACCATATATTTT. Translation: CASSSQGFGGNTIYF.

In this sample, this clone turned up once. The chain uses TRBV7-2 and TRBJ1-5; TRBD1 agrees at 7 bases. The V gene's germline CDR1 is SGHTA and CDR2 FQGNSA. J gave up 16 bases and V 5 bases, and 11 bases lay outside the gene matches. This CDR3 region has 12 residues. Written as DNA, the CDR3 is TGTGCCAGCAGCAGCCGGACAGGTTATTTACATTTT. It specifies CASSSRTGYLHF.

The chain carries TRBV15 and TRBJ1-4; possible D gene TRBD1, 5 bases. Germline CDR1 LNHNV, CDR2 YYDKDF (reference sequence). Trimming removed 5 bases at V and 8 bases at J, with 21 bases between. CDR3 length: 16 residues. CDR3 residues: CATSGATESQNEKLFF. In DNA, the CDR3 is TGTGCCACCAGCGGGGCAACAGAGAGCCAAAACGAAAAACTGTTTTTT.

The V and J genes are TRBV7-9 and TRBJ1-2; 7 bases are shared with TRBD1. J lost 4 bases, V lost 1 base, and 3 bases had no gene match. This CDR3 is built from 14 residues. CDR1 and CDR2 (germline): SEHNR, FQNEAQ (reference sequence). CDR3 protein: CASSLEGAAYGYTF. The CDR3 DNA reads as TGTGCCAGCAGCTTAGAGGGGGCGGCCTATGGCTACACCTTC.

DNA of the CDR3: TGTGCCAGCAGCTCTCGACTAGCGCATATGAATGAGCAGTTCTTC. It is translated as CASSSRLAHMNEQFF. The chain links TRBV7-9 to TRBJ2-1, with 8 positions matching TRBD2. V dropped 4 bases and J dropped 7; count of bases not matched to a gene: 9. The CDR3 runs 15 residues. CDR1 is SEHNR and CDR2 is FQNEAQ in the germline V gene (reference sequence).

This chain links TRBV4-3 with TRBJ2-7; the D is unclear. The CDR3 consists of 13 residues. The V gene lost 1 base and the J gene lost 1 base, with 5 bases spanning the gap. Germline CDR1 reads LGHNA; CDR2 reads YSLEER. CDR3 in DNA: TGCGCCAGCAGCCAAGGGCTTTCCTACGAGCAGTACTTC. Its translation: CASSQGLSYEQYF.

This clone has only one observation. This chain links TRBV10-3 with TRBJ2-2, with 7 nucleotides matching TRBD1. Germline CDR1 ENHRY, CDR2 SYGVKD. V lost 11 bases, J lost 3 bases, and 9 bases stayed unmatched. The CDR3 is made up of 14 amino acids. DNA of the CDR3: TGTGCCGGTGCTACAGGGGCGGACACCGGGGAGCTGTTTTTT. Translation: CAGATGADTGELFF.